What follows are 8 T cell receptor beta chains derived from one specimen sequenced in a study of spatial heterogeneity in lung cancer. TCRdb reanalysed the 5' RACE reads using MiXCR and keeps one entry per CDR3 protein. The sample shows around 11,000 distinct CDR3 sequences, 24% of them seen only once. Sample time point: sample taken at primary tumor resection. Frozen PBMC, nontumor lung or tumor provided whole RNA, which was sequenced unsorted. The specimen comprised PBMCs, sampled at surgery. The receptors originated from a female donor with early-stage non-small cell lung cancer.

This clonotype showed up many times. This chain uses TRBV18 with TRBJ2-1; 12 bases map to TRBD1. This CDR3 region has 15 residues. The V segment lost 5 bases and the J segment 9 bases; nucleotides outside the gene matches: 8. CDR1 KGHSH and CDR2 LQKENI come from the germline V gene. CDR3 nucleotide sequence: TGTGCCAGCTCAACGACCGGGACAGGGGGCTTTGAGCAGTTCTTC. Protein: CASSTTGTGGFEQFF.

This clonotype was counted a few times. The V and J genes are TRBV6-6 and TRBJ2-1; perhaps TRBD1 as D (6 bases). V shed 6 bases and J shed 4 bases, with 16 bases lying between them. The germline CDR1 and CDR2 sequences are MNHNY and SVGAGI (reference sequence). CDR3 length: 15 residues. The CDR3 DNA sequence: TGTGCCAGCAGCCGCCCCGGGACAACATACAATGAGCAGTTCTTC. Amino acids: CASSRPGTTYNEQFF.

This clonotype was recorded a few times. The gene calls are TRBV6-5 and TRBJ1-1, with no clear D. V gave up 2 bases and J gave up 1 base, with 5 bases separating them. Germline V gene sequence: CDR1 MNHEY, CDR2 SVGAGI. The CDR3 spans 13 residues. For the CDR3, the DNA is TGTGCCAGCAGTTACGGATCGAACACTGAAGCTTTCTTT. It translates to CASSYGSNTEAFF.

Sample share makes this clonotype medium-sized. V is TRBV29-1 and J is TRBJ2-3; weak D call: TRBD2 (6 bases). Germline lookup yields CDR1 SQVTM and CDR2 ANQGSEA. CDR3 size: 12 residues. DNA for the CDR3: TGCAGTGGGGGGACGGAGTCAGATACGCAGTATTTT. Translated, it gives CSGGTESDTQYF.

This rearrangement joins TRBV18 to TRBJ1-1; the D gene is possibly TRBD1 (5 bases). Germline V gene data show CDR1 as KGHSH and CDR2 as LQKENI. This CDR3 spans 13 amino acids. V was cut by 6 bases and J by 3 bases, with 11 bases left in between. The CDR3 sequence is CASSGLGDTEAFF. As DNA, the CDR3 is TGTGCCAGCTCGGGACTTGGGGACACTGAAGCTTTCTTT. The full variable domain, in which reference TRBV18 and TRBJ1-1 provide the parts outside the CDR3, is NAGVMQNPRHLVRRRGQEARLRCSPMKGHSHVYWYRQLPEEGLKFMVYLQKENIIDESGMPKERFSAEFPKEGPSILRIQQVVRGDSAAYFCASSGLGDTEAFFGQGTRLTVV.

The gene calls are TRBV19 and TRBJ2-1, with 10 nucleotides matching TRBD2. Losses at the gene ends were 5 bases for V and 7 bases for J; bases not matched to a gene: 11. CDR3 length: 16 residues. The germline V gene encodes CDR1 LNHDA and CDR2 SQIVND (reference sequence). The DNA of the CDR3 is TGTGCCAGTAGTGACCGGACTAGCGGAGCTGGGAATGAGCAGTTCTTC. As protein: CASSDRTSGAGNEQFF.

This clonotype was seen only a few times. This chain connects TRBV5-1 to TRBJ1-2; 7 bases are shared with TRBD1. CDR1 is SGHRS, CDR2 YFSETQ, per germline. The CDR3 totals 14 residues. The V and J ends lost 0 bases and 4 bases, in that order; junction bases with no gene match: 3. The CDR3 DNA sequence: TGCGCCAGCAGCTTGGAGGGACAGTTCTATGGCTACACCTTC. Translation gives CASSLEGQFYGYTF.

This clonotype was counted between two and nine times. Its ends do not fully match the called genes, so a read error is possible. The chain has TRBV6-2 or TRBV6-3 and TRBJ2-7; unclear D gene. Germline V CDR1 and CDR2: MNHEY, SVGEGT. There are 11 residues in the CDR3. The CDR3 nucleotides are TGTGCCAGCAATTACCAAAGTGAGCAGTACTTC. This translates into CASNYQSEQYF.